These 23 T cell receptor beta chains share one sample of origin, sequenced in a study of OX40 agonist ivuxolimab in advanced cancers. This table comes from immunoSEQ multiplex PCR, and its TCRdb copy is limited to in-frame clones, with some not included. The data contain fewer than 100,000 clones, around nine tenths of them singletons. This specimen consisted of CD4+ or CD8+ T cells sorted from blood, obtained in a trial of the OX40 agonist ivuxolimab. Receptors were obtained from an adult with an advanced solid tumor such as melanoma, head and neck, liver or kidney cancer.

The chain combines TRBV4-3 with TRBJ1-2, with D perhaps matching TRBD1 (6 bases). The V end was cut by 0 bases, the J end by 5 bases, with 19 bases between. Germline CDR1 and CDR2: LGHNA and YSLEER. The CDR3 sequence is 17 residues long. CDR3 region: CASSQDSKPGEGYGYTF. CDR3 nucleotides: TGCGCCAGCAGCCAAGATAGCAAACCAGGGGAAGGGTATGGCTACACCTTC.

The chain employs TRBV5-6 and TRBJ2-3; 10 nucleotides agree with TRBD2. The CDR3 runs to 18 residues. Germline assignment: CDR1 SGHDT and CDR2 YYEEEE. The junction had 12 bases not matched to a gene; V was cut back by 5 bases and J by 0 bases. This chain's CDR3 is CASSYSGGTPFSTDTQYF. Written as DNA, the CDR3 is TGTGCCAGCAGTTATAGCGGGGGGACCCCCTTTAGCACAGATACGCAGTATTTT.

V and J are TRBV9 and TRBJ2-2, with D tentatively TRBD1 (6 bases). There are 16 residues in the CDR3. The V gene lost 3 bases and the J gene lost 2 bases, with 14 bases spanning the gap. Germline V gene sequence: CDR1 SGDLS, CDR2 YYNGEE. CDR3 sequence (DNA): TGTGCCAGCAGCGACCTATGGGGGCCAAACACCGGGGAGCTGTTTTTT. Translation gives CASSDLWGPNTGELFF.

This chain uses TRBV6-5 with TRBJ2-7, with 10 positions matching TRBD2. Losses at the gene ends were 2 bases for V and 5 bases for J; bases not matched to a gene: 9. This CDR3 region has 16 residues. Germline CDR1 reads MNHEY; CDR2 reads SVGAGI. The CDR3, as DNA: TGTGCCAGCAGTTACGGGGACCCGGGACTAGCGCACGAGCAGTACTTC. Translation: CASSYGDPGLAHEQYF.

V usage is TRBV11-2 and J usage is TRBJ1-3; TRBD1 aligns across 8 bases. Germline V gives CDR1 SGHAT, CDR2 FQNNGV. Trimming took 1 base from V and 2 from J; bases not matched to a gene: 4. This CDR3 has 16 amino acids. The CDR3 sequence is CASSLGRTGTGNTIYF. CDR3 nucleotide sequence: TGTGCCAGCAGCTTAGGGAGGACAGGGACTGGAAACACCATATATTTT.

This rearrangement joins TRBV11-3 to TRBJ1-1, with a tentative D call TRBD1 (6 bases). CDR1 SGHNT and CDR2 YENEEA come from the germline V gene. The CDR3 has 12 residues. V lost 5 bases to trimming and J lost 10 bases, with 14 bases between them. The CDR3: CASSKDGGAAFF. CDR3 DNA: TGTGCCAGCAGCAAAGATGGGGGGGCAGCTTTCTTT. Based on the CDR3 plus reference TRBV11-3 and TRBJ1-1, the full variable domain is EAGVVQSPRYKIIEKKQPVAFWCNPISGHNTLYWYLQNLGQGPELLIRYENEEAVDDSQLPKDRFSAERLKGVDSTLKIQPAELGDSAVYLCASSKDGGAAFFGQGTRLTVV.

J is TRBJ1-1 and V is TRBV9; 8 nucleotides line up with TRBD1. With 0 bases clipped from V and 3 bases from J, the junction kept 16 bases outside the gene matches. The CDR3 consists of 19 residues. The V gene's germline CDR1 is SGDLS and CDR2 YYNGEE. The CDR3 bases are TGTGCCAGCAGCGTAGATAGAAGAATACAGGGGGGCGAAGACACTGAAGCTTTCTTT. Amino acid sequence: CASSVDRRIQGGEDTEAFF.

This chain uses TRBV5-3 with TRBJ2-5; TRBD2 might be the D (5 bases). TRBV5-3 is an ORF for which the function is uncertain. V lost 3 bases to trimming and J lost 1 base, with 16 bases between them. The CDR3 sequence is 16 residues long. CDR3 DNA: TGTGCCAGAAGCTGGACGTCGGGTCGGGGCCAAGAGACCCAGTACTTC. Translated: CARSWTSGRGQETQYF.

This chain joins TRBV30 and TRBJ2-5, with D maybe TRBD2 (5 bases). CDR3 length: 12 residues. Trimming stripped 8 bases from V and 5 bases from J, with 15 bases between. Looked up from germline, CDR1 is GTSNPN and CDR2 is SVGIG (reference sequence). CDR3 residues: CARSGLDETQYF. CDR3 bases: TGTGCCCGCAGCGGACTGGACGAGACCCAGTACTTC.

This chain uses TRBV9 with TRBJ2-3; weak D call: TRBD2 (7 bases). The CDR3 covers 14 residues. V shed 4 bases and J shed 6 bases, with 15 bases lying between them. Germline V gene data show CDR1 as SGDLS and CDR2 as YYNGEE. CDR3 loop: CASSQGGEADTQYF. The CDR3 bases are TGTGCCAGCAGCCAAGGGGGGGAGGCGGATACGCAGTATTTT.

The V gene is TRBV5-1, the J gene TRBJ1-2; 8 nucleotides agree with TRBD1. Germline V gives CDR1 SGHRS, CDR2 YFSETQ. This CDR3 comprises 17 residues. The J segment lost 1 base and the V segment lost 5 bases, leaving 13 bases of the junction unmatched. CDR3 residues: CASRYRLKQGVNYGYTF. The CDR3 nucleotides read TGCGCCAGCAGATATAGGCTGAAACAGGGGGTTAACTATGGCTACACCTTC.

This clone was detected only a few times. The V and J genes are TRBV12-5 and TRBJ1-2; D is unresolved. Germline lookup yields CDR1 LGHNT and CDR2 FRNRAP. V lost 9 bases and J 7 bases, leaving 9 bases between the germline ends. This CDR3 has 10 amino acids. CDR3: CASGEVGYTF. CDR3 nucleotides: TGTGCTAGCGGGGAGGTTGGCTACACCTTC. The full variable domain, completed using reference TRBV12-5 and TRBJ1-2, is DARVTQTPRHKVTEMGQEVTMRCQPILGHNTVFWYRQTMMQGLELLAYFRNRAPLDDSGMPKDRFSAEMPDATLATLKIQPSEPRDSAVYFCASGEVGYTFGSGTRLTVV.

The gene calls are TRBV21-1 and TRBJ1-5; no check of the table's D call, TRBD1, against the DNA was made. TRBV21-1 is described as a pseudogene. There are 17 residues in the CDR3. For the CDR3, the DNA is TGTGCCAGCAGCATCCGATCAGGGGCAGGTAGCAATCAGCCCCAGCATTTT. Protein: CASSIRSGAGSNQPQHF.

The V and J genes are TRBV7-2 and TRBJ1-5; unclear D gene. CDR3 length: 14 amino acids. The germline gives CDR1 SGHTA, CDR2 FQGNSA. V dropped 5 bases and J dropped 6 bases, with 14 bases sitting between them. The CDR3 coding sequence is TGTGCCAGCAGCCCCGGGCTTGAGAGTCAGCCCCAGCATTTT. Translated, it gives CASSPGLESQPQHF. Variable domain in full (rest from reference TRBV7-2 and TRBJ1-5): GAGVSQSPSNKVTEKGKDVELRCDPISGHTALYWYRQSLGQGLEFLIYFQGNSAPDKSGLPSDRFSAERTGGSVSTLTIQRTQQEDSAVYLCASSPGLESQPQHFGDGTRLSIL.

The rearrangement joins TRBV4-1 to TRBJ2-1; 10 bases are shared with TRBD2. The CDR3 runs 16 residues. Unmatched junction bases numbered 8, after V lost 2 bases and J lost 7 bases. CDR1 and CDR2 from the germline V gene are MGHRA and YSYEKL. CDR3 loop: CASSQLPQREGNEQFF. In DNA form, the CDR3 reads TGCGCCAGCAGCCAATTACCGCAGCGGGAGGGAAATGAGCAGTTCTTC.

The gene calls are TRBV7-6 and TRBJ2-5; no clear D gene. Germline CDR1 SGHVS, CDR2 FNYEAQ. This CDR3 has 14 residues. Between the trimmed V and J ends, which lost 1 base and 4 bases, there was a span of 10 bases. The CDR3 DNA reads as TGTGCCAGCAGCTTAGAAGGGATAACAGAGACCCAGTACTTC. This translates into CASSLEGITETQYF.

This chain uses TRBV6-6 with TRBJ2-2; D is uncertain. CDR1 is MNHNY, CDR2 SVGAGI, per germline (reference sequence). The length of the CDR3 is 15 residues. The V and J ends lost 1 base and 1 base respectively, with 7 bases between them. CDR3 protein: CASSYFPMNTGELFF. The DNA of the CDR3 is TGTGCCAGCAGTTACTTTCCTATGAACACCGGGGAGCTGTTTTTT.

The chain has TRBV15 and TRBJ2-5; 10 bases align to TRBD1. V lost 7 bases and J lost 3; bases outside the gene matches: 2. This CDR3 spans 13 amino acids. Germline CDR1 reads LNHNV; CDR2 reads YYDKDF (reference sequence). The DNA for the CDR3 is TGTGCCACCAAGACAGGGGGCGAAGAGACCCAGTACTTC. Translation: CATKTGGEETQYF. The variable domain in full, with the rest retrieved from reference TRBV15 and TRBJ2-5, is DAMVIQNPRYQVTQFGKPVTLSCSQTLNHNVMYWYQQKSSQAPKLLFHYYDKDFNNEADTPDNFQSRRPNTSFCFLDIRSPGLGDTAMYLCATKTGGEETQYFGPGTRLLVL.

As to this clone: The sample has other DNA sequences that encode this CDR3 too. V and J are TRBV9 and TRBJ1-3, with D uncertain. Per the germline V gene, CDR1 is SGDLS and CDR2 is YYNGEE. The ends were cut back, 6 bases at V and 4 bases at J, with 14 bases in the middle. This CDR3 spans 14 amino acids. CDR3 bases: TGTGCCAGCACCTCAGAAGTAAGAGGAAACACCATATATTTT. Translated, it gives CASTSEVRGNTIYF.

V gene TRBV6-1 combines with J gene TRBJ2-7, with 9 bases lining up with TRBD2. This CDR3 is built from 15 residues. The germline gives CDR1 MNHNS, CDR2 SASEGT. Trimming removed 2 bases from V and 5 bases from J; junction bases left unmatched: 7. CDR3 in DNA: TGTGCCAGCAGTGAACCTAGCGGGACGAGGAACGAGCAGTACTTC. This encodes CASSEPSGTRNEQYF.

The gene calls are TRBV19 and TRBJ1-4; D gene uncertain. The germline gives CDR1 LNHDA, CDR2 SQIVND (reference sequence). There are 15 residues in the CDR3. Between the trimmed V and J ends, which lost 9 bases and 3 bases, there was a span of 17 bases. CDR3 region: CARKKDGRSNEKLFF. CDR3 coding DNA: TGTGCCAGAAAAAAGGATGGTAGGTCTAATGAAAAACTGTTTTTT.

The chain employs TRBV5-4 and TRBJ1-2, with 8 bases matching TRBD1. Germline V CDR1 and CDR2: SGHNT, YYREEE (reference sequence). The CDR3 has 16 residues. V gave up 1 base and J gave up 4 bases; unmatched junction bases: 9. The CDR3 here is CASSLMGGQAVYGYTF. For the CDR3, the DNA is TGTGCCAGCAGCTTGATGGGGGGACAGGCTGTCTATGGCTACACCTTC.

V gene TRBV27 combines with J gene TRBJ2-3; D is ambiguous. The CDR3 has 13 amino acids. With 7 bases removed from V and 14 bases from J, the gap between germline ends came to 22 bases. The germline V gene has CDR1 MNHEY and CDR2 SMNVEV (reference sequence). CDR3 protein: CASTPMSRAPTYF. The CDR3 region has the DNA TGTGCCAGCACCCCAATGAGTAGAGCCCCAACGTATTTT.